These T cell receptor beta chains were read from a single sample in a study of shared clonotypes between healthy human individuals. Assay: immunoSEQ multiplex PCR; the TCRdb copy retains only in-frame clones and omits some. The sample yields 1,400,000 or so clones, approximately 98.5% seen once. Sequencing input: naive CD4+ T cells sorted from blood. The receptors stem from a man younger than 40 in good health. CDR3s include the opening cysteine and the closing phenylalanine or tryptophan. The D gene is left open where the match is weak. The size of a clone is reported for some rows only, either as once, few or many, or as a class for expanded clones.

cdr3_aa cdr3_nt d_call cdr3_length j_call v_call clone_size
CASSYSDGTGNQPQHF TGTGCCAGCAGTTATTCGGACGGTACTGGGAATCAGCCCCAACATTTT NA 16 TRBJ1-5 TRBV6-6 NA
CASSRDPQSTGELFF TGCGCCAGCAGCCGGGACCCCCAGAGCACCGGGGAGCTGTTTTTT NA 15 TRBJ2-2 TRBV5-1 NA
CASSLDRGRVYNEQFF TGTGCCAGCAGTTTGGACAGGGGTAGGGTCTACAATGAGCAGTTCTTC TRBD1 16 TRBJ2-1 TRBV6-5 NA
CASSVKWTSGINEQFF TGTGCCAGCAGCGTAAAGTGGACTAGCGGGATCAATGAGCAGTTCTTC TRBD2 16 TRBJ2-1 TRBV9 NA
CASSFFTEAFF TGTGCCAGCAGTTTCTTCACTGAAGCTTTCTTT NA 11 TRBJ1-1 TRBV28 NA
CASSYPDPYEQYF TGTGCCAGCAGTTACCCCGACCCCTACGAGCAGTACTTC NA 13 TRBJ2-7 TRBV6-6 NA
CASSLRPGQANEKLFF TGTGCCAGCAGCTTAAGACCAGGGCAGGCTAATGAAAAACTGTTTTTT NA 16 TRBJ1-4 TRBV7-6 NA
CASSLIGSLDGYTF TGTGCCAGCAGTTTGATTGGTAGTCTCGATGGCTACACCTTC NA 14 TRBJ1-2 TRBV27 NA
CASLRDQGKNEQFF TGTGCCAGCTTGAGGGACCAGGGTAAGAATGAGCAGTTCTTC NA 14 TRBJ2-1 TRBV5-4 NA
CASSVSGRGEKLFF TGTGCCAGCAGCGTTTCAGGACGTGGTGAAAAACTGTTTTTT NA 14 TRBJ1-4 TRBV9 NA
CSVAVQGATGNTIYF TGCAGCGTTGCGGTACAGGGGGCGACTGGAAACACCATATATTTT TRBD1 15 TRBJ1-3 TRBV29-1 NA
CASSLLGHNVGDEQFF TGTGCCAGCAGTTTATTGGGACATAACGTGGGTGATGAGCAGTTCTTC NA 16 TRBJ2-1 TRBV27 NA
CASSPSRVSTEAFF TGTGCCAGCAGCCCGAGTAGGGTGAGCACTGAAGCTTTCTTT NA 14 TRBJ1-1 TRBV11-2 once
CASSPGDSGMADTQYF TGTGCCAGCAGCCCCGGGGATAGCGGGATGGCAGATACGCAGTATTTT TRBD2 16 TRBJ2-3 TRBV7-9 NA
CASSLGLSSYNEQFF TGCGCCAGCAGCCTGGGCCTAAGCTCCTACAATGAGCAGTTCTTC NA 15 TRBJ2-1 TRBV4-1 once
CASSRDRGPDTQYF TGCGCCAGCAGCCGGGACAGGGGGCCAGATACGCAGTATTTT TRBD1 14 TRBJ2-3 TRBV4-1 NA
CASSLLPGANVLTF TGTGCCAGCAGTTTATTGCCCGGGGCCAACGTCCTGACTTTC NA 14 TRBJ2-6 TRBV28 NA
CASSRYLDTQYF TGTGCCAGCAGTCGTTACCTGGATACGCAGTATTTT NA 12 TRBJ2-3 TRBV2 NA
CAGPPGPDGYTF TGTGCCGGACCTCCGGGCCCGGATGGCTACACCTTC NA 12 TRBJ1-2 TRBV25-1 NA
CASSLIAEAPPDTQYF TGCGCCAGCAGCCTGATAGCGGAAGCCCCGCCAGATACGCAGTATTTT NA 16 TRBJ2-3 TRBV5-1 NA
CASSYWAPGDTDTQYF TGTGCCAGCAGTTACTGGGCTCCGGGGGACACAGATACGCAGTATTTT NA 16 TRBJ2-3 TRBV6-5 NA
CASSVGTITDTQYF TGTGCCAGCAGCGTAGGCACAATCACAGATACGCAGTATTTT NA 14 TRBJ2-3 TRBV9 NA
CASSLPFGRGAYNEQFF TGTGCCAGCAGCCTCCCCTTTGGGAGGGGAGCCTACAATGAGCAGTTCTTC TRBD2 17 TRBJ2-1 TRBV7-9 NA
CASSQEWRPRGEKLFF TGCGCCAGCAGCCAAGAATGGCGACCCAGGGGAGAAAAACTGTTTTTT NA 16 TRBJ1-4 TRBV4-3 NA